This TCR beta chain was identified during a study of blood T cells in healthy people across ages. RNA extraction gave at least 5 micrograms of total RNA per sample. Study outcomes and limitations: Samples with more naive T cells showed higher observed beta diversity. The fall in TCR beta diversity per million T cells was roughly linear with age.

To note about this clonotype: Its antigen is undetermined.

It was with a sample-barcoded 5' primer and a J-beta primer mix that a second PCR of roughly 7 to 12 cycles was run. Each CDR3 protein is one row after TCRdb ran MiXCR on the 5' RACE reads. The table lists more than 1,000,000 distinct CDR3 sequences, under 30% of them singletons. CDR1 is SQVTM and CDR2 is ANQGSEA in the germline V gene. The CDR3 sequence is 12 residues long. These records were also assigned to another study, of T cells of mothers and their children. That study adds: At approximately 1.5 ug per 15 ul, all of the extracted RNA went into cDNA synthesis.

The chain combines TRBV29-1 with TRBJ2-5; either TRBD1 or TRBD2 may fit D (5 bases each). The end of the DNA fits TRBJ2-7 better, so the J call may be wrong. The sample was blood. The clonotype comes from a girl aged 2 to 10 in good health. This chain's CDR3 is CSLRDGTYEQYF. CDR3 DNA sequence: TGCAGCCTCCGGGACGGGACCTACGAGCAGTACTTC.